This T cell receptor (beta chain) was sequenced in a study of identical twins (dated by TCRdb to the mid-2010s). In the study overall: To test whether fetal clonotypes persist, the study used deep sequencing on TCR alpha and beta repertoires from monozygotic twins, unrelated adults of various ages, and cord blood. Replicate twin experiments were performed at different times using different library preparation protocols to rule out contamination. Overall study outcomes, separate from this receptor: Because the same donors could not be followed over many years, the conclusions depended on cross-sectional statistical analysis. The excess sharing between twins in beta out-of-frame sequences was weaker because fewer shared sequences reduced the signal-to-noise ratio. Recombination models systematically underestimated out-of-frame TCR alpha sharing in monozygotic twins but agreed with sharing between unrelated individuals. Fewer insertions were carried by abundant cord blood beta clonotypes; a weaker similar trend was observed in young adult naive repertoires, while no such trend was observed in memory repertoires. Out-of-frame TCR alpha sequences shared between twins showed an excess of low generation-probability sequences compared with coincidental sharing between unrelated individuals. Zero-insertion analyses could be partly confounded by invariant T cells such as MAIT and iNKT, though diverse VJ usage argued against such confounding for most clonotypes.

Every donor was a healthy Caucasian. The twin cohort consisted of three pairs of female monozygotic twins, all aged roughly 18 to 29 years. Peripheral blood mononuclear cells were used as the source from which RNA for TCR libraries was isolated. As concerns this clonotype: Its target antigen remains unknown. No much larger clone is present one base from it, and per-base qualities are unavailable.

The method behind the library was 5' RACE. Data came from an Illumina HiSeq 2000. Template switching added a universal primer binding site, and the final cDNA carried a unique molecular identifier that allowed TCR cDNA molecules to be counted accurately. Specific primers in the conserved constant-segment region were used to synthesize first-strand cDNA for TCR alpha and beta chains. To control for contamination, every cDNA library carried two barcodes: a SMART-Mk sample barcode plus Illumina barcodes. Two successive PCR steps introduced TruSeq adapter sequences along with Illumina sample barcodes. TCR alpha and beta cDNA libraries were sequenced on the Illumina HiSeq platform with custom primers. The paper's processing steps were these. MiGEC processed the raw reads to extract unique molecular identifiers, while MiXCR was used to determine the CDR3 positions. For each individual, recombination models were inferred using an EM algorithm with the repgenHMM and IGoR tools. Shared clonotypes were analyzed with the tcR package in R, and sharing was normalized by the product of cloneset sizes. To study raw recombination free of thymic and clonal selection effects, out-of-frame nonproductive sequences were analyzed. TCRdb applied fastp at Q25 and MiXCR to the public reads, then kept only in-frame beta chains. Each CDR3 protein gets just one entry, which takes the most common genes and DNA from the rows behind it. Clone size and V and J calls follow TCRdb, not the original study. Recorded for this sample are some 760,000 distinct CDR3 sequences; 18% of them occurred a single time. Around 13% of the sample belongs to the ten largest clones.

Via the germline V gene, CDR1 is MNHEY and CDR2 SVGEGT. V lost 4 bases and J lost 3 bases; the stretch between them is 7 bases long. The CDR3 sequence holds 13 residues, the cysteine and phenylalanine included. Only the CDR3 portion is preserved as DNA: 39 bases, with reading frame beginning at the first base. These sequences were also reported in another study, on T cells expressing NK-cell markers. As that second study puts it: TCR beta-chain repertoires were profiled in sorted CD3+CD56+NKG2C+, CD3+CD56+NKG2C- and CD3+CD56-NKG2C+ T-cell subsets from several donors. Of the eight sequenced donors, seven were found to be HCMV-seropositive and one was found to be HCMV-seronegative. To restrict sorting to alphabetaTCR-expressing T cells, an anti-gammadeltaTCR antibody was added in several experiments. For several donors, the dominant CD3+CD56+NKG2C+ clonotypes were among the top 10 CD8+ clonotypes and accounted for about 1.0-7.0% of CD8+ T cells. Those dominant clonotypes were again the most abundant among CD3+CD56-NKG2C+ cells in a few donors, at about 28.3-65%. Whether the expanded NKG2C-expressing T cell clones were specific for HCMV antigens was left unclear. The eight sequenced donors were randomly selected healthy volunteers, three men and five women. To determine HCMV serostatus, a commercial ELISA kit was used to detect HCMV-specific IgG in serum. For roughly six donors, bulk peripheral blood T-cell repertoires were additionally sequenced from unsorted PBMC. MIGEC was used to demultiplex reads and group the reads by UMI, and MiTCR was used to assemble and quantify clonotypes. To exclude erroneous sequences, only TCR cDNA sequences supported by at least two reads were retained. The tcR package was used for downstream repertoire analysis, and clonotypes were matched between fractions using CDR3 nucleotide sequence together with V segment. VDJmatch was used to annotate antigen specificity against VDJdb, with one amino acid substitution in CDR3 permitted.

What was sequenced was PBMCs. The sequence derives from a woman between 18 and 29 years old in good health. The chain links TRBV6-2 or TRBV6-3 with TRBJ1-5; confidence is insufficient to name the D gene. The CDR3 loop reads CASSLWANQPQHF. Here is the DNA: TGTGCCAGCAGTTTGTGGGCCAATCAGCCCCAGCATTTT.